A selection of T cell receptor beta chains follows, all from one sample in a study of T cell repertoires in cytomegalovirus infection. TCRdb re-derived calls from the reads in MiXCR, one entry per CDR3 protein. The table includes around 490,000 distinct CDR3 sequences, less than 30% detected once. Sequencing was carried out using PBMCs. These receptors were collected from a human donor in good health (CMV status not recorded). Some clones in this sample may be carry-over from other donors' samples. Each CDR3 is given with its conserved first and last residue. Fields, in order: CDR3 DNA, CDR3 protein, V gene, D gene, clone size, J gene. A D gene is named only where the DNA matches it firmly. Clone size is stated in some rows and not others, as once, few, many or a class when expanded.

CDR3 DNA: TGCAGTGCTAGAGATGCGGGGGTTTGGCCGTATGTCGACACTGAAGCTTTCTTT; CDR3 protein: CSARDAGVWPYVDTEAFF; V gene: TRBV20-1; D gene: NA; clone size: few; J gene: TRBJ1-1
CDR3 DNA: TGTGCCAGCAGCTTAACGGCCGGGACCTACAATGAGCAGTTCTTC; CDR3 protein: CASSLTAGTYNEQFF; V gene: TRBV7-3; D gene: NA; clone size: NA; J gene: TRBJ2-1
CDR3 DNA: TGTGCCAGCAGCCCGACCGTCCTGGTCACTGAAGCTTTCTTT; CDR3 protein: CASSPTVLVTEAFF; V gene: TRBV11-3; D gene: NA; clone size: few; J gene: TRBJ1-1
CDR3 DNA: TGTGCCAGCAGCCGGGTCGCTAAAAACACTGAAGCTTTCTTT; CDR3 protein: CASSRVAKNTEAFF; V gene: TRBV7-9; D gene: NA; clone size: few; J gene: TRBJ1-1
CDR3 DNA: TGTGCCAGCAGCTTGGGACCCGTGACTAATGAAAAACTGTTTTTT; CDR3 protein: CASSLGPVTNEKLFF; V gene: TRBV7-6; D gene: NA; clone size: few; J gene: TRBJ1-4
CDR3 DNA: TGTGCCAGCAGCTGGAGTAGGTACGAGCAGTACTTC; CDR3 protein: CASSWSRYEQYF; V gene: TRBV7-8; D gene: NA; clone size: NA; J gene: TRBJ2-7
CDR3 DNA: TGTGCCAGCACCCTGGGTGCGGGAGTAAGGGCCTACAATGAGCAGTTCTTC; CDR3 protein: CASTLGAGVRAYNEQFF; V gene: TRBV28; D gene: TRBD2; clone size: NA; J gene: TRBJ2-1
CDR3 DNA: TGTGCCAGCAGTTACTCTCGGGACAGCCTACAAGAGACCCAGTACTTC; CDR3 protein: CASSYSRDSLQETQYF; V gene: TRBV6-2/TRBV6-3; D gene: TRBD1; clone size: NA; J gene: TRBJ2-5
CDR3 DNA: TGTGCCAGCAGTACGCCGGGACTAGCGGGAGGATACGAGCAGTACTTC; CDR3 protein: CASSTPGLAGGYEQYF; V gene: TRBV28; D gene: TRBD2; clone size: NA; J gene: TRBJ2-7
CDR3 DNA: TGTGCCACCAGTGATGCTGGGACAGGGAACGGCTACACCTTC; CDR3 protein: CATSDAGTGNGYTF; V gene: TRBV24-1; D gene: TRBD1; clone size: few; J gene: TRBJ1-2